Below, 22 T cell receptor beta chains from the same sample are listed, as sequenced in a study of post-analysis software for immune sequencing data. Broader study findings: In patients, about five TRBV segments were more frequent than in controls, with TRBV5-6, TRBV5-1 and TRBV20-1 among them.

The authors incorporated unique molecular identifiers into the TCR beta cDNA libraries. TCRdb re-called the PCR reads with MiXCR, one entry per CDR3 protein. The table shows roughly 410,000 distinct CDR3 sequences, with around 37% occurring only once. These receptors have no known antigen. The specimen sequenced was blood. These receptors all come from a girl aged 10 to 17 with multiple sclerosis.

A few counts support this clonotype. The chain links TRBV5-4 to TRBJ2-6, with TRBD1 as a possible D gene (6 bases). The CDR3 is 16 residues long. Germline CDR1 and CDR2: SGHNT and YYREEE (reference sequence). V was clipped by 0 bases and J by 2 bases, with 9 bases between them. Written as DNA, the CDR3 is TGTGCCAGCAGCTTGGCCACAGGGACTGGGGCCAACGTCCTGACTTTC. It translates to CASSLATGTGANVLTF.

This clonotype was recorded a few times. The chain employs TRBV5-6 and TRBJ2-3; TRBD1 matches at 8 bases. The J segment lost 1 base and the V segment lost 1 base, leaving 5 bases of the junction unmatched. Germline V gene sequence: CDR1 SGHDT, CDR2 YYEEEE. The CDR3 is made up of 16 amino acids. This CDR3 is CASSLKGTGRTDTQYF. The CDR3 DNA reads TGTGCCAGCAGCTTGAAGGGGACAGGTCGCACAGATACGCAGTATTTT.

The chain recombines TRBV12-3 or TRBV12-4 with TRBJ2-4; D gene unclear. V was pared by 2 bases and J by 0 bases, with 11 bases between. The CDR3 has 16 residues. The CDR3 here is CASSLSGRLAKNIQYF. In nucleotides, the CDR3 is TGTGCCAGCAGTTTATCCGGGCGGCTAGCCAAAAACATTCAGTACTTC.

This sequence joins TRBV29-1 and TRBJ2-7; 7 bases align to TRBD1. CDR3 length: 13 residues. V trimming: 4 bases; J trimming: 0 bases; junction bases outside the gene matches: 3. Germline V gene data show CDR1 as SQVTM and CDR2 as ANQGSEA. The CDR3 here is CSVARDSSYEQYF. In DNA, the CDR3 is TGCAGCGTTGCGAGGGACAGCTCCTACGAGCAGTACTTC.

The rearrangement links TRBV20-1 to TRBJ2-1; 8 positions match TRBD1. The germline V gene encodes CDR1 DFQATT and CDR2 SNEGSKA (reference sequence). V was pared by 1 base and J by 3 bases, with 11 bases of the junction left unmatched. The CDR3 extends over 17 amino acids. The CDR3 DNA sequence: TGCAGTGCTAGAGTTACCCCGGGACAGGTTTACTACAATGAGCAGTTCTTC. Translated, it gives CSARVTPGQVYYNEQFF.

The rearrangement links TRBV5-1 to TRBJ2-6; D is possibly TRBD2 (5 bases). CDR3 size: 15 residues. The germline CDR1 and CDR2 sequences are SGHRS and YFSETQ. The V end was cut by 6 bases, the J end by 4 bases, with 14 bases between. The CDR3 sequence is CASNSGNAGANVLTF. CDR3 bases: TGCGCCAGCAACTCGGGGAATGCCGGGGCCAACGTCCTGACTTTC. The full variable domain, completed using reference TRBV5-1 and TRBJ2-6, is KAGVTQTPRYLIKTRGQQVTLSCSPISGHRSVSWYQQTPGQGLQFLFEYFSETQRNKGNFPGRFSGRQFSNSRSEMNVSTLELGDSALYLCASNSGNAGANVLTFGAGSRLTVL.

The gene calls are TRBV7-9 and TRBJ2-1; TRBD2 matches at 10 bases. The CDR3 has 15 residues. Germline CDR1 and CDR2: SEHNR and FQNEAQ (reference sequence). Unmatched junction bases numbered 3, after V lost 3 bases and J lost 4 bases. CDR3 sequence (DNA): TGTGCCAGCAGCTTTAGCGGGGGGTTTTACAATGAGCAGTTCTTC. Translating gives CASSFSGGFYNEQFF.

The genes are TRBV7-9 and TRBJ1-4; 7 nucleotides align to TRBD1. The V and J ends lost 7 bases and 0 bases, in that order; junction bases with no gene match: 8. The V gene's germline CDR1 is SEHNR and CDR2 FQNEAQ (reference sequence). This CDR3 has 16 amino acids. CDR3 loop: CASNSGGSATNEKLFF. The CDR3, as DNA: TGTGCCAGCAACTCAGGGGGATCTGCAACTAATGAAAAACTGTTTTTT.

In its sample, this clonotype was seen many times. This chain connects TRBV9 to TRBJ2-7; 9 nucleotides match TRBD1. With V trimmed by 0 bases and J by 3 bases, 4 bases remained unmatched. CDR3 length: 15 residues. Germline V gives CDR1 SGDLS, CDR2 YYNGEE. CDR3 sequence: CASSVGLTGGYEQYF. The CDR3 bases are TGTGCCAGCAGCGTAGGCTTGACAGGGGGCTACGAGCAGTACTTC.

This clonotype was observed at least ten times. Written as DNA, the CDR3 is TGTGCCAGCAGCCCACGTGATTTCAGGACAGGGGGCCTCCAGGGAGGCTACACCTTC. It translates to CASSPRDFRTGGLQGGYTF. The J gene is TRBJ1-2, the V gene TRBV7-6; 11 nucleotides line up with TRBD1. This CDR3 has 19 residues. V lost 5 bases and J lost 8; bases outside the gene matches: 22. CDR1 and CDR2 (germline): SGHVS, FNYEAQ.

The rearrangement uses TRBV5-1 and TRBJ2-7; maybe TRBD1 (6 bases). The V gene's germline CDR1 is SGHRS and CDR2 YFSETQ. V gave up 7 bases and J gave up 0 bases, with 8 bases separating them. CDR3 length: 12 amino acids. The CDR3 is CASAGASYEQYF. CDR3 sequence (DNA): TGCGCCAGCGCAGGGGCCTCCTACGAGCAGTACTTC.

The rearrangement links TRBV6-6 to TRBJ1-4, with 8 positions matching TRBD1. Germline trimming cut 6 bases from V and 5 bases from J; bases unmatched to any gene: 5. The V gene's germline CDR1 is MNHNY and CDR2 SVGAGI (reference sequence). The CDR3 has 14 amino acids. The CDR3 DNA reads TGTGCCAGCAGCCCGACAGGGGCAAATGAAAAACTGTTTTTT. Encoded protein: CASSPTGANEKLFF.

CDR3 bases: TGTGCCAGCACTGGCCCTTCGGATACGCAGTATTTT. Translated: CASTGPSDTQYF. This chain links TRBV2 with TRBJ2-3; D remains ambiguous. V lost 7 bases to trimming and J lost 6 bases, with 11 bases between them. The CDR3 extends over 12 amino acids. Germline loops: CDR1 SNHLY, CDR2 FYNNEI.

The sample holds a few counts of this clonotype. J is TRBJ1-1 and V is TRBV12-3 or TRBV12-4, with 8 positions matching TRBD1. Trimming removed 5 bases from V and 3 bases from J; junction bases left unmatched: 5. This CDR3 comprises 14 residues. DNA of the CDR3: TGTGCCAGCAGTCTGACAGGGGCCGACACTGAAGCTTTCTTT. Translating it yields CASSLTGADTEAFF.

This clonotype has just a few counts. The genes are TRBV12-3 or TRBV12-4 and TRBJ1-3; 7 bases are a match to TRBD1. The V gene end was trimmed by 6 bases and the J gene end by 4 bases; junction bases not matched to a gene: 6. The CDR3 consists of 14 residues. The CDR3 here is CASSPDRSGNTIYF. The CDR3 DNA sequence: TGTGCCAGCAGCCCGGACAGGTCCGGAAACACCATATATTTT.

This clonotype has a count of ten or more. The rearrangement links TRBV20-1 to TRBJ2-1, with a weak D call TRBD2 (5 bases). This CDR3 is 13 amino acids long. Germline loops: CDR1 DFQATT, CDR2 SNEGSKA (reference sequence). V lost 5 bases and J lost 7, with 15 bases in between. Here the CDR3 DNA reads TGCAGTGCTGCCCGAGGGCTTTATAATGAGCAGTTCTTC. Residues: CSAARGLYNEQFF.

The V gene is TRBV7-9, the J gene TRBJ2-5, with D perhaps TRBD2 (5 bases). Germline V gives CDR1 SEHNR, CDR2 FQNEAQ (reference sequence). This CDR3 region has 15 residues. V dropped 4 bases and J dropped 1 base, with 13 bases sitting between them. CDR3 region: CASSSLRTPQETQYF. The CDR3 coding sequence is TGTGCCAGCAGCTCCCTTCGGACTCCCCAAGAGACCCAGTACTTC.

The chain recombines TRBV5-1 with TRBJ2-1; TRBD1 matches 7 bases. The CDR3 totals 16 residues. The germline CDR1 and CDR2 sequences are SGHRS and YFSETQ. J lost 4 bases, V lost 0 bases, and 7 bases had no gene match. As DNA, the CDR3 is TGCGCCAGCAGCTTGGATCCGAGACAGGGTTACAATGAGCAGTTCTTC. Translating it yields CASSLDPRQGYNEQFF.

The rearrangement links TRBV30 to TRBJ2-1; D might be TRBD1 (6 bases). The CDR3 contains 12 residues. V was trimmed by 4 bases and J by 8 bases, leaving 12 bases between them. Germline V gene sequence: CDR1 GTSNPN, CDR2 SVGIG (reference sequence). For the CDR3, the DNA is TGTGCCTGGAAGGGGGTCTGGGATGAGCAGTTCTTC. It translates to CAWKGVWDEQFF.

The chain uses TRBV27 and TRBJ2-7; D is unresolved. V was pared by 5 bases and J by 0 bases, with 14 bases between. Per the germline V gene, CDR1 is MNHEY and CDR2 is SMNVEV (reference sequence). This CDR3 comprises 15 residues. The CDR3 coding sequence is TGTGCCAGCAGTAACGACGTACCCCCCTCCTACGAGCAGTACTTC. Translation gives CASSNDVPPSYEQYF.

This clonotype has only a few counts. The chain recombines TRBV7-9 with TRBJ2-3; 12 bases map to TRBD2. V shed 4 bases and J 5 bases; nucleotides not matched to a gene: 10. The CDR3 has 17 amino acids. Per germline, CDR1 SEHNR and CDR2 FQNEAQ (reference sequence). The CDR3 DNA reads as TGTGCCAGCAGCTCCCAACCTAGCGGGGGGGCTGGAGATACGCAGTATTTT. Translation: CASSSQPSGGAGDTQYF.

This chain uses TRBV6-5 with TRBJ1-5, with D maybe TRBD1 (5 bases). Trimming cost V 3 bases and J 7 bases, with 16 bases left between them. The germline gives CDR1 MNHEY, CDR2 SVGAGI. The CDR3 sequence is 15 residues long. Here the CDR3 DNA reads TGTGCCAGCAGTTATGGGGGGTCGGGAGGACAGCCCCAGCATTTT. Translating it yields CASSYGGSGGQPQHF.